These T cell receptor beta chains were read from a single sample in a study of T cell responses to AZD1222 COVID-19 vaccine. TCRdb's table, derived via immunoSEQ multiplex PCR, lists solely in-frame clones and lacks some. The top ten hold 2.5% to 3.5% of the sample, which has 130,000 to 150,000 clones, 92% seen once. Here the sequenced sample was peripheral blood, taken on day 0 of AZD1222 vaccination. These receptors originate from an adult in good health. The CDR3 runs from the conserved cysteine through the conserved F or W. D genes are given only for firm matches. The size entry is marked missing in some rows and otherwise reads once, few, many or a size class.

J gene | D gene | clone size | V gene | CDR3 DNA | CDR3 protein
TRBJ2-5 | . | . | TRBV7-9 | TGTGCCAGCACCCCCGGCGTTGGGGGTGAGACCCAGTACTTC | CASTPGVGGETQYF
TRBJ2-2 | TRBD2 | . | TRBV10-1 | TGCGCCTGCGGGACTAGCGGGAAGGCCGGGGAGCTGTTTTTT | CACGTSGKAGELFF
TRBJ1-1 | . | . | TRBV6-2/TRBV6-3 | TGTGCCAGCAGTTACGATAGGGGCACTATTGAAGCTTTCTTT | CASSYDRGTIEAFF
TRBJ2-7 | TRBD2 | . | TRBV30 | TGTGCCCGGTCCGCGGGATCTAGCGGGAGCTTCTCCGAGCAGTACTTC | CARSAGSSGSFSEQYF
TRBJ1-5 | . | . | TRBV3-1/TRBV3-2 | TGTGCCAGCAGCCAAGACTCAGGTCGGGGCTCCCAGCCCCAGCATTTT | CASSQDSGRGSQPQHF
TRBJ1-5 | . | . | TRBV6-2/TRBV6-3 | TGTGCCAGCAGTCGACCCCTACCCAGTAATCAGCCCCAGCATTTT | CASSRPLPSNQPQHF
TRBJ2-1 | TRBD2 | . | TRBV5-6 | TGTGCCAGCAGCTTGGCACTAGCGGGACCACTTTACAATGAGCAGTTCTTC | CASSLALAGPLYNEQFF
TRBJ1-2 | TRBD1 | . | TRBV6-2/TRBV6-3 | TGTGCCAGCAGTCACAACCGGGGACAGGGGGCTGTTGGCTACACCTTC | CASSHNRGQGAVGYTF
TRBJ1-1 | . | . | TRBV5-1 | TGCGCCAGCAGCTTGGTAGGCCAGTCCACTGAAGCTTTCTTT | CASSLVGQSTEAFF
TRBJ1-6 | TRBD1 | . | TRBV10-3 | TGTGCCATCAGTGAGGGACAGGGAGGATTTTATAATTCACCCCTCCACTTT | CAISEGQGGFYNSPLHF
TRBJ2-7 | . | . | TRBV5-1 | TGCGCCAGCAGCTTGAGGGGGGGAACCTACGAGCAGTACTTC | CASSLRGGTYEQYF
TRBJ2-7 | TRBD2 | . | TRBV7-9 | TGTGCCAGCAGCTTACCAATTGGGACTAGCGACTCCTACGAGCAGTACTTC | CASSLPIGTSDSYEQYF
TRBJ1-1 | TRBD1 | . | TRBV7-2 | TGTGCCAGCAGTCTTAACCGGGACAGTGGGGGAGCTTTCTTT | CASSLNRDSGGAFF
TRBJ1-4 | . | . | TRBV7-2 | TGTGCCAGCAGCTTAAGTCCGGTGGCAACTAATGAAAAACTGTTTTTT | CASSLSPVATNEKLFF
TRBJ1-2 | . | . | TRBV19 | TGTGCCAGTAGTATAGCCAATGGCTACACCTTC | CASSIANGYTF
TRBJ1-3 | . | . | TRBV7-2 | TGTGCCAGCAGTCACCTTACAGGGACTGGAAACACCATATATTTT | CASSHLTGTGNTIYF
TRBJ2-1 | TRBD2 | . | TRBV5-1 | TGCGCCAGCAGCTGGCCGACTAGCGGACTTTACAATGAGCAGTTCTTC | CASSWPTSGLYNEQFF
TRBJ2-1 | . | . | TRBV4-1 | TGCGCCAGCAGCCGGGCTAACAATGAGCAGTTCTTC | CASSRANNEQFF
TRBJ1-5 | . | . | TRBV5-1 | TGCGCCAGCAGCCCCCACGGGGACAGCAATCAGCCCCAGCATTTT | CASSPHGDSNQPQHF
TRBJ1-6 | TRBD1 | . | TRBV27 | TGTGCCAGCAGTTCGGACAGGAATTATAATTCACCCCTCCACTTT | CASSSDRNYNSPLHF
TRBJ2-7 | . | once | TRBV10-3 | TGTGCCATCAGCGACAGCCTGATCTACGAGCAGTACTTC | CAISDSLIYEQYF
TRBJ2-2 | . | . | TRBV21-1 | TGTGCCTCCCCGCCCGACACCGGACTAGCGGGAGTTCCCGGGCTGTTTTTT | CASPPDTGLAGVPGLFF
TRBJ1-6 | TRBD1 | . | TRBV30 | TGTGCCTGGAGTGGGACAGGGAGCTCCTATAATTCACCCCTCCACTTT | CAWSGTGSSYNSPLHF
TRBJ2-7 | TRBD1 | . | TRBV5-1 | TGCGCCAGCAGTGTGGGACAGCAAGTGGGCGAGCAGTACTTC | CASSVGQQVGEQYF
TRBJ2-2 | . | . | TRBV19 | TGTGCCAGTACCAGGACATACACCGGGGAGCTGTTTTTT | CASTRTYTGELFF
TRBJ2-3 | TRBD1 | . | TRBV19 | TGTGCCAGTAGACTCCGGGACAGGGGGCCTGGAGATACGCAGTATTTT | CASRLRDRGPGDTQYF
TRBJ2-5 | . | once | TRBV24-1 | TGTGCCACCAGTGAAAGGTCTTATGAGACCCAGTACTTC | CATSERSYETQYF
TRBJ2-5 | TRBD2 | . | TRBV4-1 | TGCGCCAGCAGCCAAGATCGGTTAGGCAGCGGGACGGGAGAGACCCAGTACTTC | CASSQDRLGSGTGETQYF
TRBJ1-3 | . | . | TRBV21-1 | TGTGCCAGACCGAGGGCTGGAAACACCATATATTTT | CARPRAGNTIYF
TRBJ2-3 | . | . | TRBV5-6 | TGTGCCAGCAGCTGGGGTCTCACAGATACGCAGTATTTT | CASSWGLTDTQYF
TRBJ2-3 | TRBD2 | . | TRBV29-1 | TGCAGCGTTGCCCATAGCGGGAGGGCCCCAGATACGCAGTATTTT | CSVAHSGRAPDTQYF